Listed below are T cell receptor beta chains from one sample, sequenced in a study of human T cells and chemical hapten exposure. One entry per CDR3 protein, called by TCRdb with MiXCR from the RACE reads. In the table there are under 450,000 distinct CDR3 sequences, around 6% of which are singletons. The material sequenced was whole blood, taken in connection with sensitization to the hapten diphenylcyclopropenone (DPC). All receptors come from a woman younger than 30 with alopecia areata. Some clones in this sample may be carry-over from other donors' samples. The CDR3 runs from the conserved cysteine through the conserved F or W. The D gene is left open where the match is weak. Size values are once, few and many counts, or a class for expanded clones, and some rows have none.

CDR3 DNA: TGCGCCAGCAGCAGAGGAGGCGAATCTGGAAACACCATATATTTT
CDR3 protein: CASSRGGESGNTIYF
J gene: TRBJ1-3
V gene: TRBV5-1
D gene: NA
clone size: many

CDR3 DNA: TGTGCCAGCAGCTTGAACAGTGAGTCTAATTCACCCCTCCACTTT
CDR3 protein: CASSLNSESNSPLHF
J gene: TRBJ1-6
V gene: TRBV5-4
D gene: NA
clone size: many

CDR3 DNA: TGCGCCAGCAGCTTGACGGGGGCTGACAAAAACATTCAGTACTTC
CDR3 protein: CASSLTGADKNIQYF
J gene: TRBJ2-4
V gene: TRBV5-1
D gene: NA
clone size: few

CDR3 DNA: TGTGCCAGCAGCTTGACAGGGGGCGAACGTTCACCCCTCCACTTT
CDR3 protein: CASSLTGGERSPLHF
J gene: TRBJ1-6
V gene: TRBV7-2
D gene: TRBD1
clone size: few

CDR3 DNA: TGTGCCACTTCCGGGACGGAGAACTATGGCTACACCTTC
CDR3 protein: CATSGTENYGYTF
J gene: TRBJ1-2
V gene: TRBV18
D gene: NA
clone size: NA

CDR3 DNA: TGTGCCAGCGCCTCAGGGGTTCCTAGCAATCAGCCCCAGCATTTT
CDR3 protein: CASASGVPSNQPQHF
J gene: TRBJ1-5
V gene: TRBV6-5
D gene: NA
clone size: many

CDR3 DNA: TGTGCCAGCAGTTACTCGATCCAGAGCTCCTACAATGAGCAGTTCTTC
CDR3 protein: CASSYSIQSSYNEQFF
J gene: TRBJ2-1
V gene: TRBV6-5
D gene: NA
clone size: many

CDR3 DNA: TGTGCCAGCAGTGGACGGGTCGACAGACGTAACTACGAGCAGTACTTC
CDR3 protein: CASSGRVDRRNYEQYF
J gene: TRBJ2-7
V gene: TRBV6-2/TRBV6-3
D gene: NA
clone size: NA

CDR3 DNA: TGTGCCAGCAGCCGAACGGACGTGGGCACTGAAGCTTTCTTT
CDR3 protein: CASSRTDVGTEAFF
J gene: TRBJ1-1
V gene: TRBV7-3
D gene: NA
clone size: many

CDR3 DNA: TGTGCCAGCAGTGTCTCGGGACCCTTTTCCTACGAGCAGTACTTC
CDR3 protein: CASSVSGPFSYEQYF
J gene: TRBJ2-7
V gene: TRBV6-1
D gene: NA
clone size: few

CDR3 DNA: TGCAGTGCTTCTGAAACCGGGACAGCGAATGAAAAACTGTTTTTT
CDR3 protein: CSASETGTANEKLFF
J gene: TRBJ1-4
V gene: TRBV20-1
D gene: TRBD1
clone size: many

CDR3 DNA: TGTGCCAGCAGTGGGGGACAGGGGTATGGCTACACCTTC
CDR3 protein: CASSGGQGYGYTF
J gene: TRBJ1-2
V gene: TRBV2
D gene: TRBD1
clone size: many

CDR3 DNA: TGTGCCAGCAGCTTAAGAACAGGGGTAAACTATGGCTACACCTTC
CDR3 protein: CASSLRTGVNYGYTF
J gene: TRBJ1-2
V gene: TRBV7-8
D gene: TRBD1
clone size: NA

CDR3 DNA: TGTGCCACCAGTGATTTAGGGACAGATACGCAGTATTTT
CDR3 protein: CATSDLGTDTQYF
J gene: TRBJ2-3
V gene: TRBV24-1
D gene: NA
clone size: NA

CDR3 DNA: TGTGCCAGCAGCTTGACGGGGGTTGTCAGGAATGAGCAGTTCTTC
CDR3 protein: CASSLTGVVRNEQFF
J gene: TRBJ2-1
V gene: TRBV5-6
D gene: NA
clone size: NA

CDR3 DNA: TGCGCCAGCAGCCAAGATCGAGGACAGGGCACGTTCAATGAGCAGTTCTTC
CDR3 protein: CASSQDRGQGTFNEQFF
J gene: TRBJ2-1
V gene: TRBV4-3
D gene: TRBD1
clone size: NA